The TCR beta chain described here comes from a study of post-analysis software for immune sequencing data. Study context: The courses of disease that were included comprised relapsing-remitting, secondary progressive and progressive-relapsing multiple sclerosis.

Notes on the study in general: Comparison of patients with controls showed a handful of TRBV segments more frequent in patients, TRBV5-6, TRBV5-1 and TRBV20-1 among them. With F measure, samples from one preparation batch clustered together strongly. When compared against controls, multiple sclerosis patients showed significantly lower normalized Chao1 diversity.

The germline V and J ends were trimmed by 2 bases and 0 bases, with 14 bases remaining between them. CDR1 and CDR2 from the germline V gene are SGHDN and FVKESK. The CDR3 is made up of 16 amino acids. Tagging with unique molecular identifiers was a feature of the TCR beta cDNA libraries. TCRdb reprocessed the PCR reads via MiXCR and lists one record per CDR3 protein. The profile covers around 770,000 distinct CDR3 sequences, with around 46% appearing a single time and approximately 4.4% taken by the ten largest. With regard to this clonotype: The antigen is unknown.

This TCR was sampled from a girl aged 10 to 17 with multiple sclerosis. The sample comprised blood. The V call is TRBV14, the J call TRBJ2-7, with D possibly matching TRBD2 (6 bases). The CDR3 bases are TGTGCCAGCAGCCAATTCTTAGCGGTGAACTCCTACGAGCAGTACTTC. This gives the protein CASSQFLAVNSYEQYF.